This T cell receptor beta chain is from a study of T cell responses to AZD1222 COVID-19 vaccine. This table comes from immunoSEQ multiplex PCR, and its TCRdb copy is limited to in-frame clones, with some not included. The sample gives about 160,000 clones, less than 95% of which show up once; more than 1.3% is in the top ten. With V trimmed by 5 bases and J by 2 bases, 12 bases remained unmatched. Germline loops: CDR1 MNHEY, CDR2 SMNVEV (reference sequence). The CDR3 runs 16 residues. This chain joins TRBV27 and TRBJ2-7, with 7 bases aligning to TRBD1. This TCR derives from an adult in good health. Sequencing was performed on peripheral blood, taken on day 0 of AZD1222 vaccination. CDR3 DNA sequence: TGTGCCAGCAGTCCCACCGCCCGACAGGGCCCCTACGAGCAGTACTTC. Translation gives CASSPTARQGPYEQYF.